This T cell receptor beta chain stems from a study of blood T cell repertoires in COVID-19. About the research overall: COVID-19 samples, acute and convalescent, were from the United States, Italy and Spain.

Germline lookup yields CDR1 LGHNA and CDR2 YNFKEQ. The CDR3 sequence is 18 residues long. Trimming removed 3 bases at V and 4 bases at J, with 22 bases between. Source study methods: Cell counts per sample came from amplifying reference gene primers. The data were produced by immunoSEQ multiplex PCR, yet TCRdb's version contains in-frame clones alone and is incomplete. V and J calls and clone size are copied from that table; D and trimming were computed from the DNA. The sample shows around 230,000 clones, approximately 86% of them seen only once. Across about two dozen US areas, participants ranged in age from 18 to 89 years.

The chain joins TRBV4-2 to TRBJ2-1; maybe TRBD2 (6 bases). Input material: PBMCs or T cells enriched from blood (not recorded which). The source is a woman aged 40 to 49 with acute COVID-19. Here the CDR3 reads CASSQGDRTGERYNEQFF. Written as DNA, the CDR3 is TGTGCCAGCAGCCAGGGGGATCGGACGGGGGAGAGGTACAATGAGCAGTTCTTC.